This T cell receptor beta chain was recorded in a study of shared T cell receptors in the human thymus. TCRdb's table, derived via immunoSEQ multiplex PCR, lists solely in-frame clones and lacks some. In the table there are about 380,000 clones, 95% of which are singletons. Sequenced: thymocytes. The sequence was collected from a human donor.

Here the CDR3 reads CASSPSGPPRPSYNEQFF. The CDR3 nucleotides are TGTGCCAGCAGTCCGTCAGGCCCCCCTAGACCCTCCTACAATGAGCAGTTCTTC. V is TRBV6-4 and J is TRBJ2-1; D gene uncertain. Germline lookup yields CDR1 MRHNA and CDR2 SNTAGT. CDR3 length: 18 amino acids. V was pared by 5 bases and J by 0 bases, with 20 bases between.